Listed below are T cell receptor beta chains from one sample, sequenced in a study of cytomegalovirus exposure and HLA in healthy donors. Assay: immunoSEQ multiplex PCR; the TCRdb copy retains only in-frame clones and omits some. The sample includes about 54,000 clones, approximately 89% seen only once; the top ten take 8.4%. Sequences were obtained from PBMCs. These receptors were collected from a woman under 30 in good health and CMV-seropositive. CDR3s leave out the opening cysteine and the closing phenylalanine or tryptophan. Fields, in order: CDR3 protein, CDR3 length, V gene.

ASRYNRENEQF 11 TRBV7-2
ASSLHRTGDAGDTQY 15 TRBV5-8
ASSQDTPVGANVLT 14 TRBV4-3
ASSFLSLNEQF 11 TRBV12-1
ASSLVEVNTEAF 12 TRBV7-8
ASSPGQGASTDTQY 14 TRBV19
SVEGVSGDSYEQY 13 TRBV29-1
ASRAGTGAYGYT 12 TRBV5-1
ASSPREF 7 TRBV2
VAGGQGSEKLF 11 TRBV11-2
AISPESTDTQY 11 TRBV10-3
ASSSQPGLAGGGEQF 15 TRBV5-6
ASSTYLAGASYEQY 14 TRBV7-9
ASSLDRQGKNIQY 13 TRBV5-1
ASSLRDRGTYEQY 13 TRBV28
ASSPTSGVYEQY 12 TRBV5-1